The 18 T cell receptor beta chains below were found in one sample sequenced in a study of T cell responses to AZD1222 COVID-19 vaccine. The protocol was immunoSEQ multiplex PCR, while the TCRdb copy is restricted to in-frame clones and leaves out a portion. The sample holds 90,000 to 95,000 clones, nearly 90% seen once. The source was peripheral blood, collected on day 0 of AZD1222 vaccination. The receptor set was obtained from an adult in good health.

The gene calls are TRBV5-1 and TRBJ2-7; 15 bases align to TRBD2. Per germline, CDR1 SGHRS and CDR2 YFSETQ. The trim removed 3 bases at V and 5 bases at J, leaving 6 bases unmatched. The CDR3 is made up of 16 amino acids. The DNA for the CDR3 is TGCGCCAGCAGCTCCGGACTAGCGGGAGGGCCCCACGAGCAGTACTTC. Its translation is CASSSGLAGGPHEQYF.

This sequence joins TRBV5-1 and TRBJ1-4; 7 bases fit TRBD1. V gave up 0 bases and J gave up 9 bases; unmatched junction bases: 8. Looked up from germline, CDR1 is SGHRS and CDR2 is YFSETQ. CDR3 size: 15 residues. The CDR3 DNA reads TGCGCCAGCAGCTTGGTGACAGGGCCTGAGAAAAAACTGTTTTTT. Translating gives CASSLVTGPEKKLFF.

The chain is built from TRBV18 and TRBJ1-2, with 10 bases identical to TRBD1. V trimming: 2 bases; J trimming: 8 bases; junction bases outside the gene matches: 2. This CDR3 region has 13 residues. Germline V gene lookup returns CDR1 KGHSH and CDR2 LQKENI. DNA of the CDR3: TGTGCCAGCTCACCAGACAGGGGGCAAGGCTACACCTTC. Translation: CASSPDRGQGYTF. Looking up the rest from reference TRBV18 and TRBJ1-2 gives the full variable domain: NAGVMQNPRHLVRRRGQEARLRCSPMKGHSHVYWYRQLPEEGLKFMVYLQKENIIDESGMPKERFSAEFPKEGPSILRIQQVVRGDSAAYFCASSPDRGQGYTFGSGTRLTVV.

The CDR3 sequence is CASSLRAEMNSPLHF. DNA of the CDR3: TGTGCCAGCAGTTTGCGGGCAGAGATGAATTCACCCCTCCACTTT. The gene calls are TRBV6-6 and TRBJ1-6; the D is unclear. The CDR3 consists of 15 residues. Per the germline V gene, CDR1 is MNHNY and CDR2 is SVGAGI (reference sequence). Between the trimmed V and J ends, which lost 4 bases and 7 bases, there was a span of 14 bases.

The rearrangement uses TRBV4-1 and TRBJ1-5, with D possibly being TRBD1 (5 bases). The germline CDR1 and CDR2 sequences are MGHRA and YSYEKL. CDR3 length: 15 amino acids. The V gene lost 3 bases and the J gene lost 2 bases, with 11 bases spanning the gap. The CDR3 is CASSQGPTGNQPQHF. The CDR3 nucleotides are TGCGCCAGCAGCCAGGGGCCAACAGGCAATCAGCCCCAGCATTTT.

The gene calls are TRBV21-1 and TRBJ1-1; the table's TRBD1 call for D was not verified on the DNA. TRBV21-1 is a documented pseudogene. The CDR3 sequence is 15 residues long. The CDR3 DNA sequence: TGTGCCAGCAGCAAAGGGACACTGGGCAGCACTGAAGCTTTCTTT. Protein product: CASSKGTLGSTEAFF.

The table lists this clone with a count of one. V gene TRBV6-5 combines with J gene TRBJ1-2, with a tentative D call TRBD1 (5 bases). Germline-derived CDR1 and CDR2 are MNHEY and SVGAGI. Trimming pared 2 bases from V and 8 bases from J, leaving 15 bases between. CDR3 size: 14 residues. The CDR3 DNA sequence: TGTGCCAGCAGTTACCGGATAAGGGGCGACGGCTACACCTTC. Translating gives CASSYRIRGDGYTF.

This chain links TRBV19 with TRBJ2-5; D is possibly TRBD1 or TRBD2 (6 bases each). The V end was cut by 7 bases, the J end by 0 bases, with 9 bases between. Germline CDR1 LNHDA, CDR2 SQIVND (reference sequence). The CDR3 sequence is 13 residues long. The CDR3 nucleotides read TGTGCCAGTAAGGGGGGTAACCAAGAGACCCAGTACTTC. Its translation: CASKGGNQETQYF.

V gene TRBV7-3 combines with J gene TRBJ1-6, with D hard to call. Germline values: CDR1 SGHTA, CDR2 FQGTGA. The CDR3 loop spans 16 amino acids. The ends were cut back, 2 bases at V and 0 bases at J, with 8 bases in the middle. This CDR3 is CASSLYGSSYNSPLHF. CDR3 DNA sequence: TGTGCCAGCAGCTTATACGGGAGCTCCTATAATTCACCCCTCCACTTT.

V gene TRBV13 combines with J gene TRBJ2-3; 7 bases map to TRBD1. Germline V CDR1 and CDR2: PRHDT, FYEKMQ (reference sequence). This CDR3 is 15 amino acids long. Trimming removed 5 bases from V and 2 bases from J; junction bases left unmatched: 7. The CDR3 here is CASSRHRGTTDTQYF. Written as DNA, the CDR3 is TGTGCCAGCAGCCGCCACAGGGGCACCACAGATACGCAGTATTTT. Filled out from reference TRBV13 and TRBJ2-3, the complete variable domain reads AAGVIQSPRHLIKEKRETATLKCYPIPRHDTVYWYQQGPGQDPQFLISFYEKMQSDKGSIPDRFSAQQFSDYHSELNMSSLELGDSALYFCASSRHRGTTDTQYFGPGTRLTVL.

The chain recombines TRBV2 with TRBJ2-2, with 11 bases that match TRBD2. Germline V gene lookup returns CDR1 SNHLY and CDR2 FYNNEI. The CDR3 is made up of 18 amino acids. After removal of 1 base from V and 5 bases from J, the junction contained 9 bases not matched to a gene. For the CDR3, the DNA is TGTGCCAGCAGTGAAGACGGGTTAGCGGGGGGGCGAACCGGGGAGCTGTTTTTT. This codes for CASSEDGLAGGRTGELFF.

This clone was seen more than once but under ten times. The chain joins TRBV7-8 to TRBJ2-5; D perhaps matches TRBD2 (6 bases). This CDR3 spans 14 amino acids. V was cut by 6 bases and J by 4 bases, with 15 bases left in between. Germline V gene sequence: CDR1 SGHVS, CDR2 FQNEAQ. CDR3 sequence: CASRMGGLLETQYF. The CDR3 nucleotides read TGTGCCAGCAGGATGGGGGGACTCCTAGAGACCCAGTACTTC. The whole variable domain, filled in from reference TRBV7-8 and TRBJ2-5, reads GAGVSQSPRYKVAKRGQDVALRCDPISGHVSLFWYQQALGQGPEFLTYFQNEAQLDKSGLPSDRFFAERPEGSVSTLKIQRTQQEDSAVYLCASRMGGLLETQYFGPGTRLLVL.

The chain is built from TRBV15 and TRBJ1-5, with TRBD1 matching over 9 bases. This CDR3 is 20 amino acids long. Germline V gene lookup returns CDR1 LNHNV and CDR2 YYDKDF (reference sequence). V shed 3 bases, J shed 3 bases, and the junction held 18 bases outside the gene matches. This chain's CDR3 is CATSRRGQGGSGGYNQPQHF. As DNA, the CDR3 is TGTGCCACCAGCAGGAGGGGACAGGGAGGATCCGGTGGTTACAATCAGCCCCAGCATTTT.

This chain's CDR3 is CASSPSGGYGYTF. The CDR3 DNA sequence: TGTGCCAGCTCACCATCAGGGGGATATGGCTACACCTTC. The gene calls are TRBV18 and TRBJ1-2, with 7 bases lining up with TRBD1. The trim removed 2 bases at V and 5 bases at J, leaving 2 bases unmatched. The CDR3 is 13 amino acids. Germline-derived CDR1 and CDR2 are KGHSH and LQKENI.

V usage is TRBV12-3 or TRBV12-4 and J usage is TRBJ1-1; D remains unclear. This CDR3 has 12 residues. V lost 6 bases to trimming and J lost 7 bases, with 12 bases between them. The CDR3 loop is CASRFGRDEAFF. The CDR3, as DNA: TGTGCCAGCAGGTTTGGGAGGGATGAAGCTTTCTTT.

The rearrangement links TRBV28 to TRBJ2-1, with D possibly called TRBD1 or TRBD2 (6 bases each). CDR3 size: 16 residues. V was clipped by 5 bases and J by 7 bases, with 21 bases between them. CDR1 and CDR2 from the germline V gene are MDHEN and SYDVKM. This chain's CDR3 is CASSPGGGKMGNEQFF. Written as DNA, the CDR3 is TGTGCCAGCAGTCCCGGGGGCGGGAAAATGGGGAATGAGCAGTTCTTC.

The chain carries TRBV5-1 and TRBJ2-7; D is unresolved. Germline values: CDR1 SGHRS, CDR2 YFSETQ. The CDR3 has 11 amino acids. V was clipped by 3 bases and J by 5 bases, with 6 bases between them. CDR3 loop: CASSSGDEQYF. In nucleotides, the CDR3 is TGCGCCAGCAGCTCAGGCGACGAGCAGTACTTC.

V and J are TRBV15 and TRBJ2-1, with 10 nucleotides matching TRBD2. This CDR3 has 15 amino acids. Germline loops: CDR1 LNHNV, CDR2 YYDKDF (reference sequence). The trim removed 1 base at V and 7 bases at J, leaving 4 bases unmatched. This CDR3 reads CATSRVSSGRNEQFF. The DNA for the CDR3 is TGTGCCACCAGCAGAGTCTCTAGCGGGAGAAATGAGCAGTTCTTC. The variable domain in full, with the rest retrieved from reference TRBV15 and TRBJ2-1, is DAMVIQNPRYQVTQFGKPVTLSCSQTLNHNVMYWYQQKSSQAPKLLFHYYDKDFNNEADTPDNFQSRRPNTSFCFLDIRSPGLGDTAMYLCATSRVSSGRNEQFFGPGTRLTVL.